These T cell receptor beta chains were read from a single sample in a study of response to subunit inactivated influenza vaccine. TCRdb re-called the RT-PCR reads with MiXCR, one entry per CDR3 protein. The sample contains almost 600,000 distinct CDR3 sequences, 14% of which appear only once. Material: PBMCs from blood, obtained about 11 days after vaccination. The receptors derive from a man aged 50-59 years who received an inactivated influenza vaccine. Both conserved end residues are part of each CDR3. Each record gives: V gene, clone size, D gene, J gene, CDR3 protein, CDR3 DNA. The D gene is left open where the match is weak. Clone size is shown for a subset of rows, as once, few, many or a class of expanded clone.

v_gene: TRBV6-2/TRBV6-3; abundance: once; d_gene: NA; j_gene: TRBJ2-3; CDR3aa: CASSYPPGKAHHTQYF; CDR3nt: TGTGCCAGCAGTTACCCCCCGGGAAAGGCACACCATACGCAGTATTTT
v_gene: TRBV3-1; abundance: NA; d_gene: NA; j_gene: TRBJ1-2; CDR3aa: CASSQTSFHARGGYTF; CDR3nt: TGTGCCAGCAGCCAAACGAGTTTCCACGCTCGGGGCGGCTACACCTTC
v_gene: TRBV4-3; abundance: NA; d_gene: NA; j_gene: TRBJ2-1; CDR3aa: CASSQTVGGTYNEQFF; CDR3nt: TGCGCCAGCAGCCAAACCGTGGGAGGAACCTACAATGAGCAGTTCTTC
v_gene: TRBV9; abundance: few; d_gene: TRBD2; j_gene: TRBJ2-3; CDR3aa: CASSVGTSADTQYF; CDR3nt: TGTGCCAGCAGCGTAGGGACTAGTGCAGATACGCAGTATTTT
v_gene: TRBV12-3/TRBV12-4; abundance: NA; d_gene: NA; j_gene: TRBJ2-5; CDR3aa: CASSLFWGAGETQYF; CDR3nt: TGTGCCAGCAGTTTATTTTGGGGGGCAGGGGAGACCCAGTACTTC
v_gene: TRBV9; abundance: NA; d_gene: NA; j_gene: TRBJ2-5; CDR3aa: CASSASQGLQETQYF; CDR3nt: TGTGCCAGCAGCGCCAGCCAGGGGCTACAAGAGACCCAGTACTTC
v_gene: TRBV4-3; abundance: NA; d_gene: NA; j_gene: TRBJ2-1; CDR3aa: CASSQDLSDSSYNEQFF; CDR3nt: TGCGCCAGCAGCCAAGATCTGAGCGACAGCTCCTACAATGAGCAGTTCTTC
v_gene: TRBV28; abundance: few; d_gene: NA; j_gene: TRBJ1-6; CDR3aa: CASRPAGLSGPPLHF; CDR3nt: TGTGCCAGCAGACCCGCCGGGCTTTCAGGGCCACCCCTCCACTTT
v_gene: TRBV6-2/TRBV6-3; abundance: NA; d_gene: TRBD1; j_gene: TRBJ2-5; CDR3aa: CASSYGRGPETQYF; CDR3nt: TGTGCCAGCAGTTACGGCAGGGGGCCGGAGACCCAGTACTTC
v_gene: TRBV7-2; abundance: few; d_gene: NA; j_gene: TRBJ2-7; CDR3aa: CASSLSRGRDQYF; CDR3nt: TGTGCCAGCAGCTTAAGCAGGGGACGGGACCAGTACTTC
v_gene: TRBV15; abundance: few; d_gene: NA; j_gene: TRBJ2-1; CDR3aa: CATSSGQSYNEQFF; CDR3nt: TGTGCCACCAGCTCTGGACAGAGTTACAATGAGCAGTTCTTC
v_gene: TRBV20-1; abundance: NA; d_gene: TRBD2; j_gene: TRBJ2-5; CDR3aa: CSASRGLAGDQETQYF; CDR3nt: TGCAGTGCTAGCCGGGGACTAGCGGGAGATCAAGAGACCCAGTACTTC
v_gene: TRBV4-3; abundance: NA; d_gene: TRBD1; j_gene: TRBJ2-2; CDR3aa: CASSQLAGTANTGELFF; CDR3nt: TGCGCCAGCAGCCAATTGGCCGGGACAGCGAACACCGGGGAGCTGTTTTTT
v_gene: TRBV12-3/TRBV12-4; abundance: many; d_gene: TRBD2; j_gene: TRBJ2-5; CDR3aa: CASSFSGGRQETQYF; CDR3nt: TGTGCCAGCAGTTTCTCGGGAGGACGTCAAGAGACCCAGTACTTC
v_gene: TRBV6-5; abundance: many; d_gene: TRBD1; j_gene: TRBJ1-3; CDR3aa: CASSSGQGARGNTIYF; CDR3nt: TGTGCCAGCAGTTCGGGACAGGGGGCGCGTGGAAACACCATATATTTT
v_gene: TRBV12-3/TRBV12-4; abundance: NA; d_gene: NA; j_gene: TRBJ1-6; CDR3aa: CASSFFPGGKSPLHF; CDR3nt: TGTGCCAGCAGTTTCTTCCCGGGAGGTAAATCACCCCTCCACTTT
v_gene: TRBV6-1; abundance: NA; d_gene: TRBD2; j_gene: TRBJ2-1; CDR3aa: CASRSGGAGEQFF; CDR3nt: TGTGCCAGCAGGAGCGGGGGGGCGGGTGAGCAGTTCTTC
v_gene: TRBV3-1; abundance: NA; d_gene: TRBD2; j_gene: TRBJ2-3; CDR3aa: CASTAGGGDTQYF; CDR3nt: TGTGCCAGCACCGCGGGGGGAGGAGATACGCAGTATTTT
v_gene: TRBV2; abundance: few; d_gene: NA; j_gene: TRBJ2-5; CDR3aa: CASSETPGGGLAQYF; CDR3nt: TGTGCCAGCAGTGAAACGCCCGGAGGAGGGCTAGCCCAGTACTTC
v_gene: TRBV20-1; abundance: NA; d_gene: TRBD1; j_gene: TRBJ2-2; CDR3aa: CSARDRVTGELFF; CDR3nt: TGCAGTGCTAGGGACAGGGTTACCGGGGAGCTGTTTTTT
v_gene: TRBV7-3; abundance: NA; d_gene: NA; j_gene: TRBJ2-1; CDR3aa: CASSPDGGGEQFF; CDR3nt: TGTGCCAGCAGCCCCGACGGAGGGGGTGAGCAGTTCTTC
v_gene: TRBV13; abundance: many; d_gene: TRBD2; j_gene: TRBJ2-7; CDR3aa: CASSLGRAGGSSYEQYF; CDR3nt: TGTGCCAGCAGCTTAGGCCGTGCGGGGGGGAGCTCCTACGAGCAGTACTTC
v_gene: TRBV11-2; abundance: NA; d_gene: TRBD1; j_gene: TRBJ2-4; CDR3aa: CASSSLQGAFAKNIQYF; CDR3nt: TGTGCCAGCAGCTCGCTACAGGGGGCCTTCGCCAAAAACATTCAGTACTTC
v_gene: TRBV10-3; abundance: NA; d_gene: TRBD2; j_gene: TRBJ2-3; CDR3aa: CATVSGTSTDTQYF; CDR3nt: TGTGCCACCGTTAGCGGGACTAGCACAGATACGCAGTATTTT
v_gene: TRBV11-2; abundance: NA; d_gene: NA; j_gene: TRBJ2-2; CDR3aa: CASRKGLLAPNTGELFF; CDR3nt: TGTGCCAGCAGAAAGGGGTTACTAGCACCGAACACCGGGGAGCTGTTTTTT
v_gene: TRBV24-1; abundance: NA; d_gene: TRBD1; j_gene: TRBJ2-1; CDR3aa: CATSDLARGRNEQFF; CDR3nt: TGTGCCACCAGTGATTTGGCAAGGGGGCGGAATGAGCAGTTCTTC
v_gene: TRBV20-1; abundance: NA; d_gene: TRBD2; j_gene: TRBJ2-1; CDR3aa: CSATTSAISEQFF; CDR3nt: TGCAGTGCCACGACTAGCGCAATTTCTGAGCAGTTCTTC
v_gene: TRBV5-6; abundance: NA; d_gene: NA; j_gene: TRBJ1-6; CDR3aa: CASSLPVGYNSPLHF; CDR3nt: TGTGCCAGCAGCTTGCCGGTGGGCTATAATTCACCCCTCCACTTT
v_gene: TRBV5-1; abundance: NA; d_gene: NA; j_gene: TRBJ1-5; CDR3aa: CASSLEGARRQPQHF; CDR3nt: TGCGCCAGCAGCTTGGAAGGGGCAAGGCGTCAGCCCCAGCATTTT
v_gene: TRBV27; abundance: few; d_gene: NA; j_gene: TRBJ2-3; CDR3aa: CASRPQGVDTQYF; CDR3nt: TGTGCCAGCAGGCCACAGGGAGTAGATACGCAGTATTTT
v_gene: TRBV20-1; abundance: few; d_gene: NA; j_gene: TRBJ1-3; CDR3aa: CSARVGPGRSGNTIYF; CDR3nt: TGCAGTGCTAGAGTAGGGCCAGGCCGGTCGGGAAACACCATATATTTT
v_gene: TRBV7-2; abundance: few; d_gene: TRBD2; j_gene: TRBJ2-7; CDR3aa: CASSLGPLAGGEYEQYF; CDR3nt: TGTGCCAGCAGCTTAGGCCCTCTAGCGGGGGGCGAGTACGAGCAGTACTTC
v_gene: TRBV27; abundance: many; d_gene: NA; j_gene: TRBJ2-1; CDR3aa: CASSLSGESSYNEQFF; CDR3nt: TGTGCCAGCAGTTTATCGGGCGAGAGCTCCTACAATGAGCAGTTCTTC
v_gene: TRBV4-3; abundance: NA; d_gene: NA; j_gene: TRBJ2-7; CDR3aa: CASSQDVASNGLEQYF; CDR3nt: TGCGCCAGCAGCCAAGATGTTGCGAGCAATGGGCTCGAGCAGTACTTC
v_gene: TRBV30; abundance: many; d_gene: NA; j_gene: TRBJ1-2; CDR3aa: CAWSVPGSRGYTF; CDR3nt: TGTGCCTGGAGTGTACCTGGCAGTAGGGGCTACACCTTC
v_gene: TRBV7-2; abundance: few; d_gene: TRBD1; j_gene: TRBJ2-5; CDR3aa: CASSLGTGQRETQYF; CDR3nt: TGTGCCAGCAGCCTAGGGACAGGGCAAAGAGAGACCCAGTACTTC
v_gene: TRBV5-1; abundance: few; d_gene: TRBD1; j_gene: TRBJ1-6; CDR3aa: CASNRGTAYNSPLHF; CDR3nt: TGCGCCAGCAACCGCGGGACAGCCTATAATTCACCCCTCCACTTT
v_gene: TRBV2; abundance: NA; d_gene: NA; j_gene: TRBJ2-5; CDR3aa: CASSEMGVRETQYF; CDR3nt: TGTGCCAGCAGTGAAATGGGTGTCCGGGAGACCCAGTACTTC
v_gene: TRBV6-1; abundance: few; d_gene: NA; j_gene: TRBJ1-3; CDR3aa: CASSDDSGNTIYF; CDR3nt: TGTGCCAGCAGTGACGACTCTGGAAACACCATATATTTT